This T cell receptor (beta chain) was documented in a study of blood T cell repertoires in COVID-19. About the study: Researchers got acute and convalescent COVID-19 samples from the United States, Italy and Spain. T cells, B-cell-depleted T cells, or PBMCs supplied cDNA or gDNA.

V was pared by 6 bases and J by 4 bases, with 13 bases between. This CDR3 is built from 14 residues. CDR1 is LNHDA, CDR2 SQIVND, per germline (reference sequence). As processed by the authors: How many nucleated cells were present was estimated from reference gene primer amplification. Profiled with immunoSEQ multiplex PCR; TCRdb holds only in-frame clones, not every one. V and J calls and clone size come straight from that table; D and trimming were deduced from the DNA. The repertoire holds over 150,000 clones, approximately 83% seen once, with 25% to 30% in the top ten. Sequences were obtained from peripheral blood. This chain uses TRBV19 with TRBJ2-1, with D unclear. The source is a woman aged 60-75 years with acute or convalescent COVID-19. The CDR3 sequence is CASRVEWRYNEQFF. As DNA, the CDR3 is TGTGCCAGTAGAGTAGAGTGGCGGTACAATGAGCAGTTCTTC. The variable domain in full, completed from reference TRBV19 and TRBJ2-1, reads DGGITQSPKYLFRKEGQNVTLSCEQNLNHDAMYWYRQDPGQGLRLIYYSQIVNDFQKGDIAEGYSVSREKKESFPLTVTSAQKNPTAFYLCASRVEWRYNEQFFGPGTRLTVL.